This T cell receptor beta chain originates from a study of blood T cell repertoires in COVID-19. Method: immunoSEQ multiplex PCR; TCRdb's copy keeps in-frame clones and lacks some. Counted here are some 220,000 clones, around 85% occurring once; the ten biggest clones make up around 2.5%. Material for sequencing was peripheral blood. The clonotype was recovered from a woman aged 70 to 79 with COVID-19, enrolled during active disease.

In DNA form, the CDR3 reads TGTGCCAGCAGCTTAAGAGACAGGGGCACTGGGGCCAACGTCCTGACTTTC. Translating gives CASSLRDRGTGANVLTF. The chain carries TRBV7-6 and TRBJ2-6, with TRBD1 matching over 8 bases. From germline, CDR1 is SGHVS and CDR2 FNYEAQ. This CDR3 has 17 amino acids. Unmatched junction bases numbered 5, after V lost 2 bases and J lost 2 bases.